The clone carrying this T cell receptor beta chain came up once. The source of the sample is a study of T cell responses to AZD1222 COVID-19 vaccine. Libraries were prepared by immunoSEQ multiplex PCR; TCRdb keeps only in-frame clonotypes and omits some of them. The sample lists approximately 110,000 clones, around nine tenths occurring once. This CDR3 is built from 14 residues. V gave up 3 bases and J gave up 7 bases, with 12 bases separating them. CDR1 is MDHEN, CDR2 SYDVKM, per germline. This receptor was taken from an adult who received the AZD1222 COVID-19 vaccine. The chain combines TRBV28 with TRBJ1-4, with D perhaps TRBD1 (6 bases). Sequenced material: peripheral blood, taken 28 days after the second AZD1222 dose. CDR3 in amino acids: CASSFRGDSEKLFF. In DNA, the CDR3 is TGTGCCAGCAGTTTCAGGGGTGATAGTGAAAAACTGTTTTTT. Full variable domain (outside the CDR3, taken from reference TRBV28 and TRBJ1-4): DVKVTQSSRYLVKRTGEKVFLECVQDMDHENMFWYRQDPGLGLRLIYFSYDVKMKEKGDIPEGYSVSREKKERFSLILESASTNQTSMYLCASSFRGDSEKLFFGSGTQLSVL.